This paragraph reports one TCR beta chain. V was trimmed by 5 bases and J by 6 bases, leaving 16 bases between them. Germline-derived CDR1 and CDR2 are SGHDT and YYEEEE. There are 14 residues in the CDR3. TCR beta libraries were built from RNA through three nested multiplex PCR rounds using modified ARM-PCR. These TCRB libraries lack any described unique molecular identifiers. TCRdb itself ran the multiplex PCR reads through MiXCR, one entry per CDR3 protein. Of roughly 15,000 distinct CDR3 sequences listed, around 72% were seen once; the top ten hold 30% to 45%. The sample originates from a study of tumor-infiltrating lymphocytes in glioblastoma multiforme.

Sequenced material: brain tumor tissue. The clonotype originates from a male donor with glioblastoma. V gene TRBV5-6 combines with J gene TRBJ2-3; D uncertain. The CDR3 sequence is CASRLQGLADTQYF. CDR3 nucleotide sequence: TGTGCCAGCAGGCTTCAAGGGTTGGCGGATACGCAGTATTTT.